The source of this TCR beta chain is a study of shared clonotypes between healthy human individuals. Findings and caveats of the study: Memory subsets generally showed lower estimated richness than naive subsets.

V was shortened by 3 bases and J by 4 bases, with 11 bases between the two germline ends. Germline V gene data show CDR1 as SGHRS and CDR2 as YFSETQ. The CDR3 totals 14 residues. In the case of this clone: What it binds is not known.

For each subset, genomic DNA was distributed in equal portions over several immunoSEQ plates. Profiling relied on immunoSEQ multiplex PCR, and the TCRdb table lists in-frame clones only, not all of them. The repertoire consists of 2 million to 2.5 million clones, with 95% occurring once and the leading ten covering approximately 0.13%. Caucasian adults residing in Nashville, Tennessee made up all the donors. Subsets obtained from CD4+ cells comprised CD45RA+ naive and CD45RA-negative memory cells. V and J are TRBV5-1 and TRBJ1-5; D uncertain. The TCR sequence derives from a man between 18 and 35 years old in good health. The sequenced material came from naive CD4+ T cells sorted from blood. Subset of the sample: CD45RA+ positively selected. CDR3 amino acids: CASSSGLGNQPQHF. The CDR3 DNA sequence: TGCGCCAGCAGCTCGGGGTTGGGGAATCAGCCCCAGCATTTT.